These T cell receptor beta chains were read from a single sample in a study of cytomegalovirus exposure and HLA in healthy donors. Some clones are missing from TCRdb's copy, which holds only in-frame ones; the method was immunoSEQ multiplex PCR. This table has 170,000 or so clones, around 75% appearing once. The material sequenced was PBMCs. Receptor source: a male donor in good health and CMV-seronegative. Both conserved end residues are part of each CDR3. The D gene is left open where the match is weak. Size is omitted from some rows. Given values are once, few, many or a class for expanded clones.

once TRBD1 TRBJ1-1 TRBV6-5 CASSRTGGDTEAFF TGTGCCAGCAGTCGGACAGGGGGCGATACTGAAGCTTTCTTT
- - TRBJ1-1 TRBV6-5 CASRETLDTEAFF TGTGCCAGCAGGGAGACCCTGGACACTGAAGCTTTCTTT
- - TRBJ1-5 TRBV6-5 CASSPRGQINQPQHF TGTGCCAGCAGTCCCCGCGGGCAGATCAATCAGCCCCAGCATTTT
few TRBD1 TRBJ2-7 TRBV9 CASRDRTGGIYEQYF TGTGCCAGCAGGGACCGGACAGGGGGAATCTACGAGCAGTACTTC
few - TRBJ1-4 TRBV10-2 CASSERGNVGEKLFF TGCGCCAGCAGTGAACGGGGGAATGTTGGCGAAAAACTGTTTTTT
- TRBD2 TRBJ2-3 TRBV6-5 CASSYGRATDTQYF TGTGCCAGCAGTTACGGGAGGGCCACAGATACGCAGTATTTT
- - TRBJ2-7 TRBV4-1 CASSQVRGRAYEQYF TGCGCCAGCAGCCAAGTAAGGGGAAGGGCCTACGAGCAGTACTTC
- TRBD1 TRBJ1-5 TRBV6-5 CASSGLTGGNQPQHF TGTGCCAGCAGTGGATTGACAGGGGGCAATCAGCCCCAGCATTTT
few - TRBJ1-5 TRBV18 CASSPTRVNQPQHF TGTGCCAGCTCACCCACCCGGGTTAATCAGCCCCAGCATTTT
- - TRBJ2-3 TRBV7-8 CASSFVGTPSTDTQYF TGTGCCAGCAGTTTTGTAGGGACACCCAGCACAGATACGCAGTATTTT
- - TRBJ1-2 TRBV7-9 CSSSKLPKGQGYGYTF TGTTCCAGCAGCAAATTACCTAAGGGGCAGGGCTATGGCTACACCTTC
- - TRBJ2-3 TRBV4-3 CASSQGSTQYF TGCGCCAGCAGCCAGGGGAGTACGCAGTATTTT
- TRBD1 TRBJ1-5 TRBV30 CAWRETGGGRPQHF TGTGCCTGGAGGGAGACAGGGGGCGGGAGGCCCCAGCATTTT
- TRBD1 TRBJ2-7 TRBV30 CAWSVPDRESGQYF TGTGCCTGGAGTGTACCCGACAGGGAGTCCGGGCAGTACTTC
- TRBD2 TRBJ2-1 TRBV29-1 CSAPERGGAYNEQFF TGCAGCGCCCCTGAGCGGGGGGGCGCCTACAATGAGCAGTTCTTC
- - TRBJ2-5 TRBV5-1 CASSYGTQQETQYF TGCGCCAGCAGCTACGGGACTCAACAAGAGACCCAGTACTTC
- - TRBJ1-5 TRBV10-3 CAITEGSNQPQHF TGTGCCATCACGGAGGGGAGCAATCAGCCCCAGCATTTT
- TRBD2 TRBJ2-1 TRBV2 CASSDVLAGDNEQFF TGTGCCAGCAGTGACGTTCTAGCGGGAGACAATGAGCAGTTCTTC
- - TRBJ1-6 TRBV6-5 CASSYYPARGDSPLHF TGTGCCAGCAGTTACTATCCGGCCCGGGGGGACTCACCCCTCCACTTT
- TRBD1 TRBJ2-7 TRBV6-1 CASSDRDRASYEQYF TGTGCCAGCAGTGACCGGGACAGGGCCTCCTACGAGCAGTACTTC
- TRBD2 TRBJ2-7 TRBV7-2 CASSRALAGPQPHEQYF TGTGCCAGCAGCCGCGCCCTAGCGGGGCCCCAGCCTCACGAGCAGTACTTC
- - TRBJ2-4 TRBV10-3 CATRGGAEHIQYF TGTGCCACCAGGGGTGGAGCCGAACACATTCAGTACTTC
- TRBD1 TRBJ2-7 TRBV6-5 CASSAVQGDEQYF TGTGCCAGCAGTGCCGTACAGGGGGACGAGCAGTACTTC
few - TRBJ2-7 TRBV4-1 CASSQDRGGRAYEQYF TGCGCCAGCAGCCAAGATCGGGGAGGCCGCGCCTACGAGCAGTACTTC
- TRBD2 TRBJ2-4 TRBV11-1 CASSRTSGGRVNIQYF TGTGCCAGCAGCCGGACTAGCGGGGGTAGGGTAAACATTCAGTACTTC
- - TRBJ2-4 TRBV28 CASSRERNQYF TGTGCCAGCAGCCGGGAGAGGAATCAGTACTTC
- TRBD1 TRBJ1-3 TRBV30 CASDRGSGNTIYF TGTGCTAGTGACAGGGGCTCTGGAAACACCATATATTTT
once TRBD2 TRBJ2-1 TRBV28 CASREGGRAYNEQFF TGTGCCAGCAGGGAGGGCGGGAGGGCCTACAATGAGCAGTTCTTC
few - TRBJ1-5 TRBV5-4 CASSLGGAGNQPQHF TGTGCCAGCAGCTTGGGCGGGGCGGGCAATCAGCCCCAGCATTTT
few TRBD1 TRBJ1-5 TRBV30 CAWSLTGDQPQHF TGTGCCTGGAGCCTGACAGGGGATCAGCCCCAGCATTTT
few TRBD2 TRBJ2-3 TRBV28 CASSWPTSGTDTQYF TGTGCCAGCAGTTGGCCAACTAGCGGCACAGATACGCAGTATTTT
once - TRBJ1-5 TRBV6-5 CASSYRQGIDQPQHF TGTGCCAGCAGTTACCGCCAGGGGATCGATCAGCCCCAGCATTTT
- - TRBJ2-6 TRBV7-3 CASSSKASSGANVLTF TGTGCCAGCAGCTCTAAAGCAAGCTCTGGGGCCAACGTCCTGACTTTC
- - TRBJ1-5 TRBV27 CASSFLKPSNQPQHF TGTGCCAGCAGTTTTTTAAAGCCTAGCAATCAGCCCCAGCATTTT
few TRBD1 TRBJ1-2 TRBV19 CASKRDRNYGYTF TGTGCCAGTAAACGGGACAGGAACTATGGCTACACCTTC
few - TRBJ2-2 TRBV13 CASRRRGGAGELFF TGTGCCAGTCGGCGGAGGGGCGGGGCCGGGGAGCTGTTTTTT
- TRBD1 TRBJ2-7 TRBV7-9 CASSLNGQGPVGVQYF TGTGCCAGCAGCCTAAACGGACAGGGCCCTGTGGGAGTACAGTACTTC
- - TRBJ1-5 TRBV6-6 CASYGGAGRNQPQHF TGTGCCAGCTACGGTGGGGCAGGGAGGAATCAGCCCCAGCATTTT
few - TRBJ1-2 TRBV19 CASSPNPITYGYTF TGTGCCAGTAGCCCAAACCCTATTACCTATGGCTACACCTTC
- - TRBJ1-4 TRBV6-5 CASSYTGGTGEKLFF TGTGCCAGCAGTTACACGGGAGGTACTGGTGAAAAACTGTTTTTT
- - TRBJ2-3 TRBV15 CATSRSRDTQYF TGTGCCACCAGCAGGTCTCGGGATACGCAGTATTTT
- - TRBJ1-2 TRBV29-1 CSVEDHRRDYGYTF TGCAGCGTTGAAGATCATAGAAGAGACTATGGCTACACCTTC
once - TRBJ2-7 TRBV6-1 CASSRESNEQYF TGTGCCAGCAGTCGGGAGTCCAACGAGCAGTACTTC
- - TRBJ2-1 TRBV6-5 CASSSLDRRPGFEQFF TGTGCCAGCAGTTCCTTAGACAGGCGGCCTGGGTTTGAGCAGTTCTTC
- TRBD1 TRBJ1-6 TRBV6-4 CASSRQGRNSPLHF TGTGCCAGCAGCCGACAGGGGAGGAATTCACCCCTCCACTTT
- TRBD2 TRBJ2-1 TRBV7-2 CASSAREGLYNEQFF TGTGCCAGCAGCGCCCGGGAGGGCCTCTACAATGAGCAGTTCTTC
- - TRBJ1-2 TRBV11-2 CASSSTQQGFNYGYTF TGTGCCAGCAGCTCCACTCAACAGGGATTTAACTATGGCTACACCTTC
- - TRBJ2-4 TRBV7-2 CASSLYSGLDIQYF TGTGCCAGCAGCTTATATTCAGGACTCGACATTCAGTACTTC
- - TRBJ2-5 TRBV30 CACTLGQGGETQYF TGTGCCTGCACTCTAGGGCAGGGTGGAGAGACCCAGTACTTC
- - TRBJ2-1 TRBV20-1 CSAPLNEQFF TGCAGTGCCCCCCTTAATGAGCAGTTCTTC
- TRBD1 TRBJ2-1 TRBV25-1 CASSDPGTGRVGQFF TGTGCCAGCAGTGATCCCGGGACAGGGAGGGTCGGGCAGTTCTTC
- - TRBJ1-1 TRBV30 CAWSVAGASVAFF TGTGCCTGGAGTGTGGCGGGGGCGAGTGTGGCTTTCTTT